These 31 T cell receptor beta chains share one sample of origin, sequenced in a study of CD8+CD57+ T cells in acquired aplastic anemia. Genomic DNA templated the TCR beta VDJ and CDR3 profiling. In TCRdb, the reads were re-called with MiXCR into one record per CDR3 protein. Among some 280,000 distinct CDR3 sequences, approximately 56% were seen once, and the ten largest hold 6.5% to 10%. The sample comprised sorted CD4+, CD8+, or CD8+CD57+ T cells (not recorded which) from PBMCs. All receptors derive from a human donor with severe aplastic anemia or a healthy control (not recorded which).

CDR3 loop: CASSFLGGAPETQYF. The CDR3, as DNA: TGCGCCAGCAGCTTCCTTGGAGGGGCTCCGGAGACCCAGTACTTC. The genes are TRBV5-1 and TRBJ2-5; weak D call: TRBD2 (6 bases). The CDR3 covers 15 residues. Germline CDR1 is SGHRS and CDR2 is YFSETQ. Trimming removed 2 bases from V and 5 bases from J, with 16 bases in between.

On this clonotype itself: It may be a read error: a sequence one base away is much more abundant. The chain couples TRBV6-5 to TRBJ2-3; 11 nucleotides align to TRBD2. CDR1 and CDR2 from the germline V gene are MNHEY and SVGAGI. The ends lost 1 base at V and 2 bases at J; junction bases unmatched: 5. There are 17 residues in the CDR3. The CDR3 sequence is CASSYFASGGLTDTQYF. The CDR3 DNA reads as TGTGCCAGCAGTTACTTCGCTAGCGGGGGGCTCACAGATACGCAGTATTTT.

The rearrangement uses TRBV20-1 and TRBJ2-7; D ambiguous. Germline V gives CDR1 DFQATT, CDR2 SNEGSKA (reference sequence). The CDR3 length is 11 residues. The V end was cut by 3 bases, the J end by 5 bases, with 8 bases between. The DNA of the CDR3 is TGCAGTGCTAGGATTGACCACGAGCAGTACTTC. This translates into CSARIDHEQYF.

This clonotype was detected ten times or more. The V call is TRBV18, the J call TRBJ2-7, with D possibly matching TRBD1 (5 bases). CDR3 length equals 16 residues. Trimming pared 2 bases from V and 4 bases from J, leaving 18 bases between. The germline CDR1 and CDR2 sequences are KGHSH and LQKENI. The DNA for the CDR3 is TGTGCCAGCTCACCAGTTGCAGGGAACCTTAATTACGAGCAGTACTTC. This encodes CASSPVAGNLNYEQYF.

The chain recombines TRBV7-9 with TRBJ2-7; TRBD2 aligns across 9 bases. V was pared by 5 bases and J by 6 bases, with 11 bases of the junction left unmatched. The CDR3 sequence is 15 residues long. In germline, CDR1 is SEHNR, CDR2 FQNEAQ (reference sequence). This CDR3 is CASSETAGGASEQYF. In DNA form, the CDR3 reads TGTGCCAGCAGCGAAACAGCGGGGGGCGCCTCCGAGCAGTACTTC.

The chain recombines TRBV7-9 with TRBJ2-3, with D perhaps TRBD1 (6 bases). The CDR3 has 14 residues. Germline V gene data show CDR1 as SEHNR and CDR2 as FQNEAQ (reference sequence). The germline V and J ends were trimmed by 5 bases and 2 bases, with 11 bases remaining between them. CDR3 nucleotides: TGTGCCAGCAGCAAGGGGGACACCACAGATACGCAGTATTTT. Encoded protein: CASSKGDTTDTQYF.

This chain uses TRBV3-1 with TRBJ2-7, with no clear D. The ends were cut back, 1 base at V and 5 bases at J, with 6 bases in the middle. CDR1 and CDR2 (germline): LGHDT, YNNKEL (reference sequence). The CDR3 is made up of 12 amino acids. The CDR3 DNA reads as TGTGCCAGCAGCCAAGTGTACCACGAGCAGTACTTC. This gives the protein CASSQVYHEQYF.

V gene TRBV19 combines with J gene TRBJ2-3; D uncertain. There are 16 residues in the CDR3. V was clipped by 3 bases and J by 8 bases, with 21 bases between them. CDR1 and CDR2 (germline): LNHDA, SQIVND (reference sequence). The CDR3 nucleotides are TGTGCCAGTAGTATCCCGGACGGCTCCAGAGTCCCTACGCAGTATTTT. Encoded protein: CASSIPDGSRVPTQYF.

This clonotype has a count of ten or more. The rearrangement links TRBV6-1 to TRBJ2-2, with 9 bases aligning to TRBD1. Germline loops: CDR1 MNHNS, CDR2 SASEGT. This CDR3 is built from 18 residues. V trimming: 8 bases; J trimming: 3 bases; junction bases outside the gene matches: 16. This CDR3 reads CASPRDREFWGYTGELFF. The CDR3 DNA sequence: TGTGCCAGCCCCCGGGACAGGGAATTTTGGGGGTACACCGGGGAGCTGTTTTTT.

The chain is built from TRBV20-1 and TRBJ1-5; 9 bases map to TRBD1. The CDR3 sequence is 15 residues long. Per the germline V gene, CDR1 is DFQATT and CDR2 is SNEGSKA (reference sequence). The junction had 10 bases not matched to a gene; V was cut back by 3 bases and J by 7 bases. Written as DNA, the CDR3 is TGCAGTGCTAGCGGGACAGGGAGCATCGAACAGCCCCAGCATTTT. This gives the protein CSASGTGSIEQPQHF.

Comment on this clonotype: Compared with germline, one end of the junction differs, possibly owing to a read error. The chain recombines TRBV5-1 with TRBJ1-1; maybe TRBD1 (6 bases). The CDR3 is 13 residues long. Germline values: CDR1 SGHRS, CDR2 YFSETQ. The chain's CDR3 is CASSWTENTEAFF. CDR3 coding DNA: TGCGCCAGCAGCTGGACAGAGAACACTGAAGCCTTCTTT.

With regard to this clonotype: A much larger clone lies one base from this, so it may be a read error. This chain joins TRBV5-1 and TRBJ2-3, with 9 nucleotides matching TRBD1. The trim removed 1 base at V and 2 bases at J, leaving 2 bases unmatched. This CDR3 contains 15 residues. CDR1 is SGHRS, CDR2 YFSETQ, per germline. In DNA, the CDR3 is TGCGCCAGCAGCTTGCGGGACAGGGACACAGATACGCAGTATTTT. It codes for CASSLRDRDTDTQYF.

CDR3 coding DNA: TGTGCCAGCAGTGAGAGTGATGAGGGGAACACTGAAGCTTTCTTT. Translating gives CASSESDEGNTEAFF. The genes are TRBV6-4 and TRBJ1-1; no definite D call. The V gene lost 3 bases and the J gene lost 1 base, with 12 bases spanning the gap. CDR1 is MRHNA, CDR2 SNTAGT, per germline. This CDR3 region has 15 residues.

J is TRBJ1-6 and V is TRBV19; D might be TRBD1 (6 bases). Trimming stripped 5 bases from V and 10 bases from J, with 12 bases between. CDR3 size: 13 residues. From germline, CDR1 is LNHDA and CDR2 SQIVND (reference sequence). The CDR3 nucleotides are TGTGCCAGTAGTCTTCCACAGGGATCACCCCTCCACTTT. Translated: CASSLPQGSPLHF.

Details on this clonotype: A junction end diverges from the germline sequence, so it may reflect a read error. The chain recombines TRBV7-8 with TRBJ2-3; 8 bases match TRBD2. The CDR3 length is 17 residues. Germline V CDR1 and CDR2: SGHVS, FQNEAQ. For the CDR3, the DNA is TGCGCCAGCAGCCCTCCTCCGAGCGGGAGAGGGAGAGATACGCAGTATTTT. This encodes CASSPPPSGRGRDTQYF.

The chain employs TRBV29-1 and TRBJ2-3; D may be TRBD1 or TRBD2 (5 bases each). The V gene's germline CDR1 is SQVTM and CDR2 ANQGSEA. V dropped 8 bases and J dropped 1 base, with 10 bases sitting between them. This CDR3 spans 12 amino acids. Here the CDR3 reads CSLGRGTDTQYF. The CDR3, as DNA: TGCAGCCTGGGACGGGGCACAGATACGCAGTATTTT.

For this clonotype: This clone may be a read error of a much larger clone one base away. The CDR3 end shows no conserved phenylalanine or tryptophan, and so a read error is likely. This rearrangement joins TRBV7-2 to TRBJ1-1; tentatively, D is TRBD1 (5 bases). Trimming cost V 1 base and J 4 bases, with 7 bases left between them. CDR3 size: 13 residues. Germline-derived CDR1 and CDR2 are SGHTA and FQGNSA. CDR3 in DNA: TGTGCCAGCAGCTTAGGGCAGGGCACTGAAGCTTTCCTT. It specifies CASSLGQGTEAFL.

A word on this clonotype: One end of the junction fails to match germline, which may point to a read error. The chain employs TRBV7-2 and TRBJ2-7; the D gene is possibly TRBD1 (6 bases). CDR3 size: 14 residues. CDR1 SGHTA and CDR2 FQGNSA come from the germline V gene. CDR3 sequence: CASSPGQFSYEQYF. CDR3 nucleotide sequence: TGCGCCAGCAGCCCCGGACAGTTCTCCTACGAGCAGTACTTC.

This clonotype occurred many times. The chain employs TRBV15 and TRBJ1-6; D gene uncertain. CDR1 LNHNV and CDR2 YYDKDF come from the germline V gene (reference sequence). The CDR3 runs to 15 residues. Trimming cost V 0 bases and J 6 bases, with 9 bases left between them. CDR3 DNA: TGTGCCACCAGCAGAGATAGGACTCTTAATTCACCCCTCCACTTT. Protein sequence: CATSRDRTLNSPLHF.

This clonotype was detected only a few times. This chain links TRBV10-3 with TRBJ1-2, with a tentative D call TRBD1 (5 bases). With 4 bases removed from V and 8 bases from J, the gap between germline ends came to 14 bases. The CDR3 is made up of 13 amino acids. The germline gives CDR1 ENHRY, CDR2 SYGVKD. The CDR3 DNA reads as TGTGCCATCAGTGTAGACGGGGCGAACGGCTACACCTTC. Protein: CAISVDGANGYTF.

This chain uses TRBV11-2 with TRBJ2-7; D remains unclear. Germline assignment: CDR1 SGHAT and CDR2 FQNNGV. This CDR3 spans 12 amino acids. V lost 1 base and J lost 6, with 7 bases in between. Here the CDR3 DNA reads TGTGCCAGCAGCTTAGTAGATGGCGAGCAGTACTTC. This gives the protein CASSLVDGEQYF.

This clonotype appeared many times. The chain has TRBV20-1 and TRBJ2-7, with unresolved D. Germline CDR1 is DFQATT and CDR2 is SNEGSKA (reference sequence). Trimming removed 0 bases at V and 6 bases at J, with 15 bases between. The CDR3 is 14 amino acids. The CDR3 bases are TGCAGTGCTAGAGATAGTTCATCTAGTCTCGAGCAGTACTTC. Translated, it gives CSARDSSSSLEQYF.

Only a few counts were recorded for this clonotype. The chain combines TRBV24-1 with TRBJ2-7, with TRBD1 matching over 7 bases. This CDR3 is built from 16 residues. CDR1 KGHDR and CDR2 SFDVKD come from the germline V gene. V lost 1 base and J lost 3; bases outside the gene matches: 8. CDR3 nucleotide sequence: TGTGCCACCAGTGATTTAGGGGACAGTGGCAACTACGAGCAGTACTTC. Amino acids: CATSDLGDSGNYEQYF.

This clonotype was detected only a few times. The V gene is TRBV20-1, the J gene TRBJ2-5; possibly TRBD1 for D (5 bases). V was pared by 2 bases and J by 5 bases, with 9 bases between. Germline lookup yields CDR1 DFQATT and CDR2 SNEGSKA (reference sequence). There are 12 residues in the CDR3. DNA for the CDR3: TGCAGTGCTAGACCGACAGAGGAGACCCAGTACTTC. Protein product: CSARPTEETQYF.

CDR3 residues: CASRPRGLGNTIYF. CDR3 nucleotide sequence: TGTGCCAGCCGCCCCCGGGGGTTAGGAAACACCATATATTTT. The chain has TRBV7-8 and TRBJ1-3, with D perhaps TRBD1 (5 bases). Germline assignment: CDR1 SGHVS and CDR2 FQNEAQ. V was trimmed by 8 bases and J by 4 bases, leaving 15 bases between them. This CDR3 has 14 residues.

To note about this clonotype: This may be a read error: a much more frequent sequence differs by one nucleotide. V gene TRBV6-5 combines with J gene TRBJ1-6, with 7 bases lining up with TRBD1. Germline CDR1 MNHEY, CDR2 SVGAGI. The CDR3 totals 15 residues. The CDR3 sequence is CAGSLTGIYNSPLHF. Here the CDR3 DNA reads TGTGCCGGCAGCCTGACAGGGATCTATAATTCACCCCTCCACTTT.

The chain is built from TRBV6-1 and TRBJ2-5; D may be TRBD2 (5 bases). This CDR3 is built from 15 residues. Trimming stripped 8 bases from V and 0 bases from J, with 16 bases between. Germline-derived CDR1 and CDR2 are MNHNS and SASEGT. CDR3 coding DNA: TGTGCCAGCGGCGAGGGCTCCCCAAACCAAGAGACCCAGTACTTC. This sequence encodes CASGEGSPNQETQYF.

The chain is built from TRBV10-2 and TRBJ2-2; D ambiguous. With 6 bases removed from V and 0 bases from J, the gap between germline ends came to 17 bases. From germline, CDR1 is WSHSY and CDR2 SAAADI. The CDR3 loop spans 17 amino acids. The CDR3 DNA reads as TGCGCCAGCAGAAACGTTAGACATCCATCGAACACCGGGGAGCTGTTTTTT. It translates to CASRNVRHPSNTGELFF.

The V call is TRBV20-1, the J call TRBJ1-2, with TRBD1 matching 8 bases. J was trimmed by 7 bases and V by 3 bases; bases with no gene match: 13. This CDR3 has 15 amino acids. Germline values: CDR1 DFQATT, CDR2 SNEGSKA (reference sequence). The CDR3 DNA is TGCAGTGCTAGTCAAAATGGACAGGGAAGAGGTGGCTACACCTTC. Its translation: CSASQNGQGRGGYTF.

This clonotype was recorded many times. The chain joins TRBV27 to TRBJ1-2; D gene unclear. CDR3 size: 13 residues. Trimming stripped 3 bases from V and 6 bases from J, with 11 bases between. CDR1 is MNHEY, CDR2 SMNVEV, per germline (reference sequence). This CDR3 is CASSFTPAHGYTF. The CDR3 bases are TGTGCCAGCAGTTTTACCCCGGCCCATGGCTACACCTTC.

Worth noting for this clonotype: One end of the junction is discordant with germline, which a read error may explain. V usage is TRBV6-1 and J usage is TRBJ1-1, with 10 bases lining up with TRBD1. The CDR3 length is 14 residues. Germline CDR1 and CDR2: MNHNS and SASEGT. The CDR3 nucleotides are TGTGCCAGCAGTGAGGACAGGGGGGACACCGAAGCTTTCTTT. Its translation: CASSEDRGDTEAFF.